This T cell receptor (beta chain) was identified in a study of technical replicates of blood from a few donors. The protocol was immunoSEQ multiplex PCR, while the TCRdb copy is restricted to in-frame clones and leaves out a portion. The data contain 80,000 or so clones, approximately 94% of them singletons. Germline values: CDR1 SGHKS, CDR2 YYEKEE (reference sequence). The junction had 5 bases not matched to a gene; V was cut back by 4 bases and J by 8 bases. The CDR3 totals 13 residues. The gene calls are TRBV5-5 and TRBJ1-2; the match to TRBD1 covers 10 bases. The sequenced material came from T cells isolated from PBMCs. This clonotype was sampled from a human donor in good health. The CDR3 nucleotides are TGTGCCAGCAGCCGAGGGACAGGGGAAGGCTACACCTTC. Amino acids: CASSRGTGEGYTF.